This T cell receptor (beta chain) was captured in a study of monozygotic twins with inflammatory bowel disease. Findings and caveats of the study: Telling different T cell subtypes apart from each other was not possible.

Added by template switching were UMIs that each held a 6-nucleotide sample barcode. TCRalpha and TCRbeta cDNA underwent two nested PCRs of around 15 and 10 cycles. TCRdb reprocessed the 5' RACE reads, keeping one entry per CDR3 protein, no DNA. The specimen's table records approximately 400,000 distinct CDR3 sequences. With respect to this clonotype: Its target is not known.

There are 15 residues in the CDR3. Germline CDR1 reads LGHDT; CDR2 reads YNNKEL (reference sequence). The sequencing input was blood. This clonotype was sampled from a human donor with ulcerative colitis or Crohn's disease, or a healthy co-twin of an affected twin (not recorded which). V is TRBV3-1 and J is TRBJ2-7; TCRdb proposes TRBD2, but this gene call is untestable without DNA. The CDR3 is CASSQGAGAHYEQYF.